Described below is a single T cell receptor (beta chain) sequence and its context. Terminally differentiated effector memory CD45RA+ cells were excluded by CCR7 positive selection of CD45RO-negative cells. J lost 1 base, V lost 6 bases, and 8 bases had no gene match. This CDR3 spans 15 amino acids. Germline V lookup: CDR1 SEHNR, CDR2 FQNEAQ (reference sequence). TCRdb keeps only in-frame clones here, not all; method: immunoSEQ multiplex PCR. The sample lists about 2.2 million clones, around 93% seen once, with more than 1.5% in the top ten. This specimen belongs to a study of shared clonotypes between healthy human individuals. At the level of the study: There were three CD4 naive, three CD4 memory, two CD8 naive and one CD8 memory plates per donor.

The rearrangement joins TRBV7-9 to TRBJ2-7, with TRBD2 matching over 8 bases. The receptor was isolated from a man aged 18-30 years in good health. Some clones in this sample may be carry-over from other donors' samples. The sample taken for sequencing was naive CD8+ T cells from PBMCs. Here the CDR3 reads CASRMGAGASYEQYF. DNA for the CDR3: TGTGCCAGCAGGATGGGAGCGGGAGCGTCCTACGAGCAGTACTTC.